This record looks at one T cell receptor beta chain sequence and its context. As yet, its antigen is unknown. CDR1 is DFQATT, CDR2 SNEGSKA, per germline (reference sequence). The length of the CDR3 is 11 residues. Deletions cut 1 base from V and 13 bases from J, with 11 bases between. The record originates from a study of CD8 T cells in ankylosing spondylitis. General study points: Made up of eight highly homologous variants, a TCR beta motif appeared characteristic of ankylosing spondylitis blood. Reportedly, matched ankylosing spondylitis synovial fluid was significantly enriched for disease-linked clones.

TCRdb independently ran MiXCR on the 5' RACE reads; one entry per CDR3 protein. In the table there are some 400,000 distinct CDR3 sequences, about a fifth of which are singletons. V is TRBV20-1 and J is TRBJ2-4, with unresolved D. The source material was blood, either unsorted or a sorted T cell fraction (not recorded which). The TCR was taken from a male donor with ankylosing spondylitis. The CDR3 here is CSARGPQSQYF. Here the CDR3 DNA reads TGCAGTGCTAGAGGCCCCCAGTCCCAGTACTTC.